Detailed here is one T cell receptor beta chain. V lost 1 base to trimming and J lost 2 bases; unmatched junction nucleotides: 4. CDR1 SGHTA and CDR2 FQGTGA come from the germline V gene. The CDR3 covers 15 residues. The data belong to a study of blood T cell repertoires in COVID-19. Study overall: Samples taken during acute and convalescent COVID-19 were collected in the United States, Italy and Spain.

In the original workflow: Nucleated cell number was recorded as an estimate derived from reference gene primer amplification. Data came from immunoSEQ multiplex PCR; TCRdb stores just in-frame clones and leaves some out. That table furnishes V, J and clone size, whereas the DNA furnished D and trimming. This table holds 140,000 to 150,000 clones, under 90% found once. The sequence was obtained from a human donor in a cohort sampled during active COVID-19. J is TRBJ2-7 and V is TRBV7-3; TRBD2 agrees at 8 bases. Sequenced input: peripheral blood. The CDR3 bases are TGTGCCAGCAGCTTAATACTAGCGGAGACCTACGAGCAGTACTTC. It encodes CASSLILAETYEQYF. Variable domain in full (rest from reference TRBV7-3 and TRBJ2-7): GAGVSQTPSNKVTEKGKYVELRCDPISGHTALYWYRQSLGQGPEFLIYFQGTGAADDSGLPNDRFFAVRPEGSVSTLKIQRTERGDSAVYLCASSLILAETYEQYFGPGTRLTVT.